The clone carrying this TCR beta chain has ten or more counts. Its matching antigen is unknown. The data are from a study of metastatic and nonmetastatic thyroid tumors. Study-level background: Repertoires from malignant and benign thyroid patients were compared across blood and tumor or nodule tissue. Study results and caveats: Patients with malignant thyroid tumors reportedly had significantly higher TCR beta diversity than those with benign nodules, in blood and tumor.

No treatment had been given to any patient before thyroid surgery. TCRdb re-called the PCR reads through MiXCR. The data hold over 15,000 clones, with approximately 12% observed a single time. Germline V gives CDR1 GTSNPN, CDR2 SVGIG (reference sequence). With 2 bases removed from V and 1 base from J, the gap between germline ends came to 9 bases. The CDR3 totals 13 residues. The chain links TRBV30 to TRBJ2-7; weak D call: TRBD1 (6 bases). Material for sequencing was tumor tissue. This clonotype was sampled from a female donor with papillary thyroid cancer or a benign thyroid nodule (not recorded which). Some clones in this sample may be carry-over from other donors' samples. CDR3 sequence (DNA): TGTGCCTGGAGTTTCAGGGGTTCCTACGAGCAGTACTTC. Translating it yields CAWSFRGSYEQYF.